The present T cell receptor (beta chain) was sequenced within a study of blood T cells in healthy people across ages. About this clonotype itself: Its matching antigen is unknown.

Together with a sample-barcoded 5' primer, a J-beta primer mix was included in a second PCR lasting about 7 to 11 cycles. TCRdb reprocessed the 5' RACE reads with MiXCR, giving one entry per CDR3 protein. The sample includes hundreds of thousands of distinct CDR3 sequences, about 43% of them seen just once. Germline CDR1 MNHEY, CDR2 SVGEGT. The V end lost 6 bases, the J end lost 0 bases, and 18 bases lay between the germline ends. CDR3 size: 16 residues. Donors were systemically healthy Caucasian individuals from Russia aged about 6 to 95 years. Study outcomes and limitations: Versus aged donors, long-lived donors had higher diversity and more naive CD4+ cells.

The sequence came from a man older than 75 in good health. The chain employs TRBV6-2 or TRBV6-3 and TRBJ2-7, with a possible D match to TRBD2 (5 bases). Sequencing input: blood. The CDR3 region has the DNA TGTGCCAGCAGCCCAATAACGGGGAAAAGCTCCTACGAGCAGTACTTC. This encodes CASSPITGKSSYEQYF.